The rows below give T cell receptor beta chains drawn from one sample of a study of monozygotic twins with inflammatory bowel disease. TCRdb re-called the 5' RACE reads and gives one entry per CDR3 protein, without DNA. The sample holds a few hundred thousand distinct CDR3 sequences. The material sequenced was blood. These receptors were collected from a human donor with ulcerative colitis or Crohn's disease, or a healthy co-twin of an affected twin (not recorded which). Both conserved end residues are part of each CDR3.

TRBJ1-4,TRBV6-1,CASSEKGGETLFF
TRBJ2-7,TRBV20-1,CSARDQGVAPYEQYF
TRBJ1-2,TRBV27,CASARAGTSTAYGYTF
TRBJ1-3,TRBV6-1,CASSEEGTAAVSF
TRBJ1-6,TRBV20-1,CSARDRAGDNSPLHF
TRBJ1-2,TRBV7-8,CASSLTGGYTF
TRBJ2-7,TRBV4-3,CASSQDHGSSYEQYF
TRBJ2-3,TRBV5-6,CASSFGTPPNTQYF
TRBJ2-5,TRBV7-2,CASSPRRVVDTQYF
TRBJ2-5,TRBV5-1,CASSYGGGSQETQYF
TRBJ2-3,TRBV6-2/TRBV6-3,CASSYSIRRDTQYF
TRBJ2-3,TRBV28,CASSLVAGGVPDTQYF
TRBJ1-5,TRBV6-1,CASRERGSNQPQHF
TRBJ1-5,TRBV7-2,CASSLAGVSNQPQHF
TRBJ2-1,TRBV7-8,CASSLARGGGNEQFF
TRBJ2-1,TRBV20-1,CSARQGKGNEQFF
TRBJ1-5,TRBV10-2,CASSDEAFRPQHF
TRBJ2-7,TRBV6-4,CASSERGTSGDEQYF
TRBJ2-1,TRBV12-3/TRBV12-4,CASRGSGAGVHNEQFF
TRBJ2-7,TRBV29-1,CSAGTLIYEQYF
TRBJ1-4,TRBV18,CASSPGTVTPTPEKLFF
TRBJ2-7,TRBV11-2,CASSRTGPAYEQYF
TRBJ1-2,TRBV28,CATSLDRYYGYTF
TRBJ1-4,TRBV9,CASSETPTNEKLFF
TRBJ2-7,TRBV12-3/TRBV12-4,CASRGALAGNYEQYF
TRBJ2-5,TRBV20-1,CSAIVRETQYF
TRBJ2-1,TRBV10-3,CAISNDRVVLYEQFF
TRBJ1-3,TRBV9,CASSVAGTGNTIYF
TRBJ2-7,TRBV6-5,CASSYDRYSYEQYF
TRBJ2-1,TRBV5-1,CASSLEGLTFGEQFF
TRBJ2-3,TRBV7-2,CASSLVNTQYF
TRBJ2-5,TRBV5-1,CASSSSAETQYF
TRBJ2-3,TRBV27,CASSLRPLESSYF
TRBJ2-7,TRBV11-2,CASTSRGDSYEQYF
TRBJ2-7,TRBV7-6,CASSLGQGSIYEQYF
TRBJ2-7,TRBV7-9,CASSSLPGLAPEYEQYF
TRBJ2-1,TRBV4-3,CASSPNPQGVSYNEQFF
TRBJ1-1,TRBV6-2/TRBV6-3,CASSLVQGQEAFF